The next 4 T cell receptor beta chains were all read from a single sample in a study of response to subunit inactivated influenza vaccine. TCRdb reanalysed the RT-PCR reads using MiXCR and keeps one entry per CDR3 protein. The sample consists of about 520,000 distinct CDR3 sequences, about 10% of them appearing once. This specimen consisted of PBMCs from blood, obtained roughly 45 days after vaccination. The source is a middle-aged man who received an inactivated influenza vaccine.

This clonotype was detected ten times or more. The chain carries TRBV12-3 or TRBV12-4 and TRBJ2-7; a weak D match, TRBD1 (5 bases). The germline V and J ends were trimmed by 3 bases and 10 bases, with 16 bases remaining between them. The length of the CDR3 is 13 residues. CDR3 protein: CASSFANTGPQYF. CDR3 nucleotide sequence: TGTGCCAGCAGTTTCGCGAACACAGGTCCACAGTACTTC.

This clonotype was counted many times. The chain has TRBV20-1 and TRBJ2-2; the match to TRBD2 covers 8 bases. The CDR3 length is 14 residues. Germline CDR1 reads DFQATT; CDR2 reads SNEGSKA (reference sequence). Trimming cost V 6 bases and J 1 base; bases outside gene matches: 4. DNA for the CDR3: TGCAGTGCCCGGACTAGCAGGAACACCGGGGAGCTGTTTTTT. Translation gives CSARTSRNTGELFF.

Ten or more counts support this clonotype. This chain uses TRBV7-9 with TRBJ1-6; 8 bases are a match to TRBD1. Germline V gene lookup returns CDR1 SEHNR and CDR2 FQNEAQ (reference sequence). CDR3 length: 14 amino acids. The ends lost 1 base at V and 9 bases at J; junction bases unmatched: 2. The CDR3 DNA follows: TGTGCCAGCAGCTTAGGGGACAGGAGTTCACCCCTCCACTTT. Encoded protein: CASSLGDRSSPLHF.

This clonotype was seen a few times. The rearrangement links TRBV15 to TRBJ2-5, with 9 bases fitting TRBD1. CDR1 is LNHNV and CDR2 is YYDKDF in the germline V gene (reference sequence). With V trimmed by 11 bases and J by 5 bases, 3 bases remained unmatched. The CDR3 sequence is 11 residues long. The CDR3 is CAFGQGETQYF. The CDR3 DNA sequence: TGTGCCTTCGGACAGGGGGAGACCCAGTACTTC. The entire variable domain, with the rest obtained from reference TRBV15 and TRBJ2-5, is as follows: DAMVIQNPRYQVTQFGKPVTLSCSQTLNHNVMYWYQQKSSQAPKLLFHYYDKDFNNEADTPDNFQSRRPNTSFCFLDIRSPGLGDTAMYLCAFGQGETQYFGPGTRLLVL.